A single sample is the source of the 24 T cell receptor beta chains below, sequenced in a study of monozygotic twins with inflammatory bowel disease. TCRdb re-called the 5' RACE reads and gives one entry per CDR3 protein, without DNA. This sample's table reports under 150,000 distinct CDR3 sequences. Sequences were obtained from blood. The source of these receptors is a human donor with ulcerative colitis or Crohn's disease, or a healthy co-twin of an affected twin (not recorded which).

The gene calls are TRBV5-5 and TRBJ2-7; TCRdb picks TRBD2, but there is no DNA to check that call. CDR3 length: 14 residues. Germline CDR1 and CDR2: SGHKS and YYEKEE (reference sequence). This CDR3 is CASSLGAITYEQYF. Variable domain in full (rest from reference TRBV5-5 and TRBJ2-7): DAGVTQSPTHLIKTRGQQVTLRCSPISGHKSVSWYQQVLGQGPQFIFQYYEKEERGRGNFPDRFSARQFPNYSSELNVNALLLGDSALYLCASSLGAITYEQYFGPGTRLTVT.

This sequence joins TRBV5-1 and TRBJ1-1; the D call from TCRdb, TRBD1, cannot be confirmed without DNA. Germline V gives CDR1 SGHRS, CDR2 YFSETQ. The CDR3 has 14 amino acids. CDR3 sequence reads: CASSLGPGNTEAFF.

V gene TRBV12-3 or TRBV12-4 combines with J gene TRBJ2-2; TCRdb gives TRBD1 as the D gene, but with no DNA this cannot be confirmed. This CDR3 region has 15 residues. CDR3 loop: CASSFRQGNTGELFF.

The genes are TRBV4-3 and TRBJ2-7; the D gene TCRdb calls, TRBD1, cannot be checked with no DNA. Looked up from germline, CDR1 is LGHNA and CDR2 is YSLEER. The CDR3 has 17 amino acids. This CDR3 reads CASSQDTLWDRGGEQYF.

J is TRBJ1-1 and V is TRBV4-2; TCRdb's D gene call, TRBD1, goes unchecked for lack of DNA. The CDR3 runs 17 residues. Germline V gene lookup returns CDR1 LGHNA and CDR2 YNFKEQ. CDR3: CASSQDRGRGENTEAFF.

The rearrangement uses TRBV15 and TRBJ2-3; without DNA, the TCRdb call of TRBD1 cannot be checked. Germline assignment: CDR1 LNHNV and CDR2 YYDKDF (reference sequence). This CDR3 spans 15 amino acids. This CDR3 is CATRVSGSRTDTQYF.

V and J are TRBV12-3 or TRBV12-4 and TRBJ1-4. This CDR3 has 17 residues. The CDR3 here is CASSFAGKVGTNEKLFF.

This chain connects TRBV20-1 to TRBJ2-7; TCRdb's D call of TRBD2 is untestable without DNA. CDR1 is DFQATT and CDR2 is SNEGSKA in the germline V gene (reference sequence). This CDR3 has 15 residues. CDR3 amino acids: CSAPYSGGAHYEQYF.

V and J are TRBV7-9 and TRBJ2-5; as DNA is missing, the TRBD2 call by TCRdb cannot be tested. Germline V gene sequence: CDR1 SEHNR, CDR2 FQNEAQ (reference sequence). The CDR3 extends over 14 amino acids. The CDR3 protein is CASSSTVPGETQYF.

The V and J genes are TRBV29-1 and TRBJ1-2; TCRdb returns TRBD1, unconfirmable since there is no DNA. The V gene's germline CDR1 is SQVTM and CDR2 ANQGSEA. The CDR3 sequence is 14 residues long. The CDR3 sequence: CSASPGTGAYGYTF.

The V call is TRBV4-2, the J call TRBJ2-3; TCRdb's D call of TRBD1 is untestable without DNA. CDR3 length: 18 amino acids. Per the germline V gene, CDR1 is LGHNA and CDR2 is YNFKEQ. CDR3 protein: CASSQDRGGLGLADTQYF.

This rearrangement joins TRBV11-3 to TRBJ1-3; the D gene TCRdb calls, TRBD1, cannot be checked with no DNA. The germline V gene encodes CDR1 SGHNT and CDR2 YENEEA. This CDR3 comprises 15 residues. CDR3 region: CASSPDGQSGNTIYF.

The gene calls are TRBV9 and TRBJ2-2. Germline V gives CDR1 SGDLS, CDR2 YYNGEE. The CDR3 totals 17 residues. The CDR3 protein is CASSPQARTSDTGELFF.

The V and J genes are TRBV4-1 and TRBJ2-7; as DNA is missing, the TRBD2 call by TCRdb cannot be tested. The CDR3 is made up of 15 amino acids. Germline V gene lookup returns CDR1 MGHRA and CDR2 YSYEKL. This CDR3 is CASSQDPRPFYEQYF.

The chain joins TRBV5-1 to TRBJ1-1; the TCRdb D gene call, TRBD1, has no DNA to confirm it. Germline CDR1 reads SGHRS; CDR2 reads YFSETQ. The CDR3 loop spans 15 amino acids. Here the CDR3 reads CASSYGGAENTEAFF.

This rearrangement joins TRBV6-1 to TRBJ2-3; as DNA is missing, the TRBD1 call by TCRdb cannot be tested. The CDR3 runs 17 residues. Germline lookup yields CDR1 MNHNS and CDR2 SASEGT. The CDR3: CASSNPTGRIGGDTQYF.

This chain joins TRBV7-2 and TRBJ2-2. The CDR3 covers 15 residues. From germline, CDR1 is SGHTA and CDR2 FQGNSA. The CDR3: CASSLFFSNTGELFF.

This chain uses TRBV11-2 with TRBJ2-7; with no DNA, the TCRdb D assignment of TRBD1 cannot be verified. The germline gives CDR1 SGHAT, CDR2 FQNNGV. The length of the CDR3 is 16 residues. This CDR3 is CASSSYLLQGAYEQYF.

This chain's CDR3 is CASRAAWGAADTQYF. The chain combines TRBV19 with TRBJ2-3; TCRdb's D call of TRBD1 is untestable without DNA. The CDR3 contains 15 residues. CDR1 is LNHDA, CDR2 SQIVND, per germline (reference sequence).

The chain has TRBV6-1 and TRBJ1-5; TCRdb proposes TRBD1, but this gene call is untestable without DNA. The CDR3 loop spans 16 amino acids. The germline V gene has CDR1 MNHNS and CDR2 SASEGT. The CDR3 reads CASSANREISNQPQHF.

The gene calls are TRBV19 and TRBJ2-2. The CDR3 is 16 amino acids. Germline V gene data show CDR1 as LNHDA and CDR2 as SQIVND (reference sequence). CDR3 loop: CASSMVSRSIAGELFF.

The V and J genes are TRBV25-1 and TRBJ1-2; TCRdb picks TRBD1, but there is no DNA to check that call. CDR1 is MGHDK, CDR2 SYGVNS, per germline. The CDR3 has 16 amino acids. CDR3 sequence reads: CASSDAPGRTRRDYTF.

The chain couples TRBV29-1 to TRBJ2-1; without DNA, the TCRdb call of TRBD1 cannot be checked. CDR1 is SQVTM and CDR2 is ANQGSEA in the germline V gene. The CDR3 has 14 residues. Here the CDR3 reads CSVDRGSGYNEQFF.

The CDR3 loop reads CAWNRRTGGYGYTF. The chain carries TRBV30 and TRBJ1-2; lacking DNA, the TRBD1 call made by TCRdb goes unchecked. The CDR3 spans 14 residues. The germline CDR1 and CDR2 sequences are GTSNPN and SVGIG (reference sequence).